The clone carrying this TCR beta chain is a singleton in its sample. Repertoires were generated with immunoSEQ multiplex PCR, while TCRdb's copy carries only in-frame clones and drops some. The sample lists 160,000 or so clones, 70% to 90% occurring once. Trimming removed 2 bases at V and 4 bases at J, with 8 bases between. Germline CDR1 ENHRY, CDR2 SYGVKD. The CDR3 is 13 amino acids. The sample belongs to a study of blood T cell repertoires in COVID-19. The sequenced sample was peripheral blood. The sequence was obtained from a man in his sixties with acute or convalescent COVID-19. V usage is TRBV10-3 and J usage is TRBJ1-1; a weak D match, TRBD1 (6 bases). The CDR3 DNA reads TGTGCCATCAGTGAGGCAGGGGCCACTGAAGCTTTCTTT. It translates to CAISEAGATEAFF.